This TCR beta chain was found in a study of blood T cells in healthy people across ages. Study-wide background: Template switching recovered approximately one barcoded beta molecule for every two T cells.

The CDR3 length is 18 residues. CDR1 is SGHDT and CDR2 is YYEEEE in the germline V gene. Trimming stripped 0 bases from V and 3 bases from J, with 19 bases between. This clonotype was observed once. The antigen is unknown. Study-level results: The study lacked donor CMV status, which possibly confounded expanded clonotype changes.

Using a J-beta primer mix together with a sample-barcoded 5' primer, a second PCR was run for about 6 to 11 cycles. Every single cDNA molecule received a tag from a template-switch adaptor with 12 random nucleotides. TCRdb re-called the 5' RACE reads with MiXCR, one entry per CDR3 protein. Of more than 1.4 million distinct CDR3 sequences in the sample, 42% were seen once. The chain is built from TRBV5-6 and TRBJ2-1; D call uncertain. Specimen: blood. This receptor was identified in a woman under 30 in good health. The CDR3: CASSLVDESTWNYNEQFF. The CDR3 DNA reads TGTGCCAGCAGCTTGGTCGACGAATCAACTTGGAACTACAATGAGCAGTTCTTC. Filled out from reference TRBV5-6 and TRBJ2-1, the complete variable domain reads DAGVTQSPTHLIKTRGQQVTLRCSPKSGHDTVSWYQQALGQGPQFIFQYYEEEERQRGNFPDRFSGHQFPNYSSELNVNALLLGDSALYLCASSLVDESTWNYNEQFFGPGTRLTVL.